There are a few counts of the clone carrying this T cell receptor (beta chain). Trimming pared 1 base from V and 4 bases from J, leaving 14 bases between. The CDR3 loop spans 16 amino acids. The germline V gene encodes CDR1 SGHNT and CDR2 YENEEA. These data are taken from a study of T cells in localized non-small cell lung cancer. Using immunoSEQ multiplex PCR, the repertoire was profiled, and TCRdb retains in-frame clones only, with some absent. Of roughly 3,000 clones in the sample, approximately 23% were seen once. Sequencing was performed on lung tumor tissue, taken before any cancer treatment. This TCR came from a man between 35 and 75 years old with stage I squamous cell lung carcinoma. This chain joins TRBV11-3 and TRBJ1-5; D gene uncertain. In DNA form, the CDR3 reads TGTGCCAGCAGCTTAGTTGGCCCCCCGAAGAATCAGCCCCAGCATTTT. Protein sequence: CASSLVGPPKNQPQHF.